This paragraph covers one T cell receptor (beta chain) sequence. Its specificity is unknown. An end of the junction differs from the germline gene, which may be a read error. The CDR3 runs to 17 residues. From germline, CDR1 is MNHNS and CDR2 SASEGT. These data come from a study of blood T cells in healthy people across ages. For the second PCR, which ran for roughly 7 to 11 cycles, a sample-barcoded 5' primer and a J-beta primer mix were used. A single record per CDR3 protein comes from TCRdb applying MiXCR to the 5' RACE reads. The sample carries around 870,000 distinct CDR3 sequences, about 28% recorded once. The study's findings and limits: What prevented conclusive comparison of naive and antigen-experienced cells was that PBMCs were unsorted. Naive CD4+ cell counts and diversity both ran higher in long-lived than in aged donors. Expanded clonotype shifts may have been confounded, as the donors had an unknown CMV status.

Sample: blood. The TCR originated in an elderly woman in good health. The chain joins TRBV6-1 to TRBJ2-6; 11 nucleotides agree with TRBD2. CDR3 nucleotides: TGTGCCGGCAGTGTAGCGGGGGGGCCTTCTGGGGCCAACGTCCTGACTTTC. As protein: CAGSVAGGPSGANVLTF.